The 24 T cell receptor beta chains in this list originate from one sample, sequenced in a study of blood T cell repertoires in COVID-19. The table came from immunoSEQ multiplex PCR; TCRdb's copy has only in-frame clones and leaves some out. Of about 120,000 clones listed, around 82% are singletons. The source material was peripheral blood. The receptors come from a human donor in a cohort sampled during active COVID-19.

V is TRBV21-1 and J is TRBJ2-7; the table's TRBD1 call for D was not verified on the DNA. TRBV21-1 constitutes a pseudogene. The length of the CDR3 is 18 residues. The CDR3: CASSPLTGRPGGSYEQYF. The CDR3 DNA is TGTGCCAGCAGCCCCCTGACAGGGCGGCCCGGCGGTTCCTACGAGCAGTACTTC.

The gene calls are TRBV12-3 or TRBV12-4 and TRBJ2-7, with TRBD1 matching over 10 bases. The CDR3 loop spans 13 amino acids. V lost 6 bases and J lost 6; bases outside the gene matches: 5. CDR3 nucleotide sequence: TGTGCCAGCAGGGGGACAGGGGTCGGCGAGCAGTACTTC. Protein: CASRGTGVGEQYF.

The chain has TRBV28 and TRBJ2-2; 11 nucleotides agree with TRBD2. After removal of 3 bases from V and 5 bases from J, the junction contained 2 bases not matched to a gene. The V gene's germline CDR1 is MDHEN and CDR2 SYDVKM. The CDR3 covers 15 residues. The CDR3 sequence is CASSLTSGATGELFF. The CDR3 DNA reads TGTGCCAGCAGTTTGACTAGCGGGGCGACCGGGGAGCTGTTTTTT. Full variable domain (outside the CDR3, taken from reference TRBV28 and TRBJ2-2): DVKVTQSSRYLVKRTGEKVFLECVQDMDHENMFWYRQDPGLGLRLIYFSYDVKMKEKGDIPEGYSVSREKKERFSLILESASTNQTSMYLCASSLTSGATGELFFGEGSRLTVL.

Only one count was recorded for this clone. The V call is TRBV18, the J call TRBJ2-7; TRBD1 agrees at 9 bases. The V and J ends lost 6 bases and 6 bases, in that order; junction bases with no gene match: 9. CDR1 and CDR2 (germline): KGHSH, LQKENI. The CDR3 totals 14 residues. In DNA form, the CDR3 reads TGTGCCAGCTCTCCCACAGGGGGCTGGGGCGAGCAGTACTTC. Its translation is CASSPTGGWGEQYF.

The chain uses TRBV5-1 and TRBJ2-5; D gene ambiguous. Germline V CDR1 and CDR2: SGHRS, YFSETQ. V lost 4 bases and J 0 bases, leaving 4 bases between the germline ends. This CDR3 spans 12 amino acids. CDR3 coding DNA: TGCGCCAGCAGCCGTGACCAAGAGACCCAGTACTTC. Translating gives CASSRDQETQYF.

The chain recombines TRBV6-6 with TRBJ2-3, with a weak D call TRBD2 (6 bases). Trimming took 0 bases from V and 0 from J, leaving 10 bases between them. The CDR3 runs to 16 residues. Per the germline V gene, CDR1 is MNHNY and CDR2 is SVGAGI (reference sequence). The CDR3 sequence: CASSYSGRGSTDTQYF. CDR3 DNA sequence: TGTGCCAGCAGTTACTCGGGGCGGGGAAGCACAGATACGCAGTATTTT.

This chain connects TRBV19 to TRBJ2-7; 8 bases are shared with TRBD1. The V and J ends lost 7 bases and 3 bases, in that order; junction bases with no gene match: 5. This CDR3 spans 13 amino acids. CDR1 LNHDA and CDR2 SQIVND come from the germline V gene (reference sequence). In DNA, the CDR3 is TGTGCCAGTACCGCAGGACAGGGCTACGAGCAGTACTTC. The encoded protein is CASTAGQGYEQYF.

This clone has at least ten counts. The J gene is TRBJ2-1, the V gene TRBV29-1; 9 bases align to TRBD1. J lost 4 bases, V lost 7 bases, and 8 bases had no gene match. Germline V lookup: CDR1 SQVTM, CDR2 ANQGSEA. This CDR3 has 14 residues. CDR3 nucleotide sequence: TGCAGCGCTACCGGGACAGGGACATACAATGAGCAGTTCTTC. Translating gives CSATGTGTYNEQFF.

This clone has only one observation. This chain uses TRBV25-1 with TRBJ1-5; 7 nucleotides agree with TRBD1. CDR1 MGHDK and CDR2 SYGVNS come from the germline V gene. V was clipped by 11 bases and J by 7 bases; unmatched bases: 20. CDR3 length equals 16 residues. CDR3 protein: CAGPVILYRGGQPQHF. DNA of the CDR3: TGTGCCGGCCCGGTTATATTGTACAGGGGAGGACAGCCCCAGCATTTT.

The chain carries TRBV3-1 (or the pseudogene TRBV3-2) and TRBJ2-2, with D tentatively TRBD2 (7 bases). Trimming pared 8 bases from V and 7 bases from J, leaving 17 bases between. The CDR3 loop spans 14 amino acids. CDR1 is LGHDT, CDR2 YNNKEL, per germline (reference sequence). The CDR3 protein is CASAHGGLDGELFF. DNA for the CDR3: TGTGCCAGCGCCCACGGGGGGCTCGACGGGGAGCTGTTTTTT.

The chain joins TRBV11-2 to TRBJ2-3; D is perhaps TRBD2 (8 bases). CDR1 and CDR2 from the germline V gene are SGHAT and FQNNGV. V lost 2 bases to trimming and J lost 4 bases, with 19 bases between them. The CDR3 contains 17 residues. In DNA, the CDR3 is TGTGCCAGCAGCTTAAATTCGGGAGGGGGCGGATCAGATACGCAGTATTTT. It encodes CASSLNSGGGGSDTQYF.

DNA of the CDR3: TGTGCCAGCAGCTTGGGGGATACAGGGAACATTCAGTACTTC. Encoded protein: CASSLGDTGNIQYF. The chain is built from TRBV5-5 and TRBJ2-4; D perhaps matches TRBD1 (6 bases). CDR3 length equals 14 residues. V was cut by 0 bases and J by 7 bases, with 11 bases left in between. Germline-derived CDR1 and CDR2 are SGHKS and YYEKEE (reference sequence).

This clone was recorded only once. The chain recombines TRBV24-1 with TRBJ1-5; no reliable D call. The CDR3 sequence is 15 residues long. Germline V gives CDR1 KGHDR, CDR2 SFDVKD. Trimming stripped 3 bases from V and 6 bases from J, with 14 bases between. The CDR3 is CATSDRTRDSQPQHF. DNA for the CDR3: TGTGCCACCAGTGATAGAACCCGGGATAGTCAGCCCCAGCATTTT.

The chain couples TRBV18 to TRBJ1-4, with 8 bases fitting TRBD1. CDR3 length equals 16 residues. The germline V gene has CDR1 KGHSH and CDR2 LQKENI. Unmatched junction bases numbered 6, after V lost 6 bases and J lost 0 bases. As DNA, the CDR3 is TGTGCCAGCTCGCCGAGGACAGGGACAACTAATGAAAAACTGTTTTTT. It encodes CASSPRTGTTNEKLFF.

V usage is TRBV6-5 and J usage is TRBJ2-7; 10 bases line up with TRBD1. The CDR3 runs to 13 residues. CDR1 and CDR2 (germline): MNHEY, SVGAGI. V lost 9 bases, J lost 6 bases, and 8 bases stayed unmatched. In DNA form, the CDR3 reads TGTGCCAGTGGCCGGGACAGGGGTGTCGAGCAGTACTTC. This sequence encodes CASGRDRGVEQYF.

V is TRBV11-2 and J is TRBJ2-1; D may be TRBD1 (6 bases). The germline V gene has CDR1 SGHAT and CDR2 FQNNGV. This CDR3 region has 12 residues. V lost 6 bases and J 9 bases, leaving 12 bases between the germline ends. CDR3 sequence reads: CASSLQGLEQFF. The CDR3 DNA follows: TGTGCCAGCAGTTTACAGGGTCTTGAGCAGTTCTTC.

This clone was observed once. V is TRBV11-2 and J is TRBJ2-1; 14 nucleotides match TRBD2. Germline-derived CDR1 and CDR2 are SGHAT and FQNNGV. There are 17 residues in the CDR3. The V segment lost 0 bases and the J segment 8 bases; nucleotides outside the gene matches: 6. In DNA, the CDR3 is TGTGCCAGCAGCTTAGATAGGTGGACTAGCGGGGGGTATGAGCAGTTCTTC. Amino acid sequence: CASSLDRWTSGGYEQFF.

The genes are TRBV5-1 and TRBJ1-5; no clear D. V was trimmed by 0 bases and J by 3 bases, leaving 4 bases between them. The CDR3 has 13 residues. Germline V CDR1 and CDR2: SGHRS, YFSETQ. The CDR3 region has the DNA TGCGCCAGCAGCTTGGACACCAATCAGCCCCAGCATTTT. This gives the protein CASSLDTNQPQHF.

The chain combines TRBV5-8 with TRBJ2-7; D gene uncertain. The germline V gene encodes CDR1 SGHTS and CDR2 YDEGEE. This CDR3 comprises 12 residues. V lost 1 base and J 2 bases, leaving 4 bases between the germline ends. CDR3 sequence (DNA): TGTGCCAGCAGCTTGTCGGCCTACGAGCAGTACTTC. Residues: CASSLSAYEQYF.

V gene TRBV5-1 combines with J gene TRBJ2-1; D perhaps matches TRBD2 (5 bases). The V gene's germline CDR1 is SGHRS and CDR2 YFSETQ. This CDR3 contains 16 residues. With 0 bases removed from V and 4 bases from J, the gap between germline ends came to 14 bases. CDR3 protein: CASSLVAGATYNEQFF. CDR3 in DNA: TGCGCCAGCAGCTTGGTCGCGGGCGCCACATACAATGAGCAGTTCTTC.

The rearrangement joins TRBV4-1 to TRBJ2-5, with 7 bases identical to TRBD1. J was trimmed by 3 bases and V by 4 bases; bases with no gene match: 11. This CDR3 region has 16 residues. The germline V gene encodes CDR1 MGHRA and CDR2 YSYEKL. CDR3 DNA: TGCGCCAGCAGCCCCTATCTCCGGCAGGGGGAAGAGACCCAGTACTTC. It encodes CASSPYLRQGEETQYF.

This chain uses TRBV6-5 with TRBJ2-7; 8 bases align to TRBD2. Trimming took 8 bases from V and 4 from J; bases not matched to a gene: 7. Germline V gene sequence: CDR1 MNHEY, CDR2 SVGAGI. The length of the CDR3 is 13 residues. CDR3 region: CASGGLGGYEQYF. CDR3 DNA sequence: TGTGCCAGCGGGGGACTAGGGGGGTACGAGCAGTACTTC.

CDR3 loop: CASSFAGGAYEQYF. The CDR3 DNA sequence: TGTGCCAGCAGTTTTGCCGGGGGGGCCTACGAGCAGTACTTC. The chain couples TRBV28 to TRBJ2-7; 8 nucleotides match TRBD2. This CDR3 contains 14 residues. With V trimmed by 3 bases and J by 2 bases, 3 bases remained unmatched. Germline loops: CDR1 MDHEN, CDR2 SYDVKM.

J is TRBJ1-2 and V is TRBV25-1; D is possibly TRBD1 (5 bases). The V end lost 3 bases, the J end lost 6 bases, and 8 bases lay between the germline ends. The CDR3 runs 12 residues. Germline CDR1 is MGHDK and CDR2 is SYGVNS. The CDR3 spells CASSDSGNGYTF. CDR3 DNA sequence: TGTGCCAGCAGTGACTCAGGGAATGGCTACACCTTC.